This T cell receptor beta chain stems from a study of blood T cells in healthy people across ages. The V gene's germline CDR1 is SGHRS and CDR2 YFSETQ. This CDR3 has 15 amino acids. Between the trimmed V and J ends, which lost 0 bases and 4 bases, there was a span of 14 bases. The use of a sample-barcoded 5' primer and a J-beta primer mix characterized a second PCR of 7 to 11 cycles. MiXCR, run by TCRdb on the 5' RACE reads, gives a single entry per CDR3 protein. The sample yields over 700,000 distinct CDR3 sequences, 53% seen once. This clonotype turned up a few times. The sequenced material came from blood. The chain has TRBV5-1 and TRBJ2-7; D not certain. This clonotype was sampled from a man older than 75 in good health. In DNA, the CDR3 is TGCGCCAGCAGCTTGGTCTTAGCCGAACCTTACGAGCAGTACTTC. Amino acids: CASSLVLAEPYEQYF.